The T cell receptor (beta chain) under discussion was sequenced for a study of T cell repertoires in cytomegalovirus infection. Study summary: It can be stated that public TCR beta signatures indicated CMV infection as well as a matching HLA type. Study results and limitations: Clonotypes of TCR beta that were HLA-C-restricted and CMV-specific dominated the ex vivo response.

In regard to this clonotype: The antigen is unknown.

Germline assignment: CDR1 MDHEN and CDR2 SYDVKM. The CDR3 is made up of 12 amino acids. V was pared by 1 base and J by 4 bases, with 5 bases between. A single record per CDR3 protein comes from TCRdb applying MiXCR to the reads. This sample carries 150,000 to 200,000 distinct CDR3 sequences, 8% to 10% of them seen once, and the ten largest clones take about 4.2%. The V and J genes are TRBV28 and TRBJ2-7; D remains unclear. The origin of this receptor is a human donor in good health (CMV status not recorded). Some clones in this sample may be carry-over from other donors' samples. What was sequenced was PBMCs. The CDR3 bases are TGTGCCAGCAGTTTATCCGAGTACGAGCAGTACTTC. Translating it yields CASSLSEYEQYF.